The subject of this entry is one T cell receptor (beta chain). Sample donors were healthy Caucasian individuals that came from Russia, aged roughly 6 to 95. Per-sample PBMC isolation yielded at least 6.5 million cells. Then a second PCR, running roughly 7 to 11 cycles, was carried out with a sample-barcoded 5' primer and a J-beta primer mix. MiXCR was run by TCRdb on the 5' RACE reads, yielding one entry per CDR3 protein. This sample has about 320,000 distinct CDR3 sequences, with 25% to 30% found just once. The entry originates in a study of blood T cells in healthy people across ages. Looking at the study overall: Template switching retrieved approximately one barcoded beta molecule for each two T cells.

Germline-derived CDR1 and CDR2 are SEHNR and FQNEAQ (reference sequence). The CDR3 sequence is 15 residues long. With 3 bases removed from V and 0 bases from J, the gap between germline ends came to 11 bases. The sample consisted of blood. This chain joins TRBV7-9 and TRBJ2-5; perhaps D is TRBD1 or TRBD2 (5 bases each). The receptor comes from a woman in her 70s in good health. In DNA form, the CDR3 reads TGTGCCAGCAGCTTGGGTGGGACCCACCAAGAGACCCAGTACTTC. Translation gives CASSLGGTHQETQYF.